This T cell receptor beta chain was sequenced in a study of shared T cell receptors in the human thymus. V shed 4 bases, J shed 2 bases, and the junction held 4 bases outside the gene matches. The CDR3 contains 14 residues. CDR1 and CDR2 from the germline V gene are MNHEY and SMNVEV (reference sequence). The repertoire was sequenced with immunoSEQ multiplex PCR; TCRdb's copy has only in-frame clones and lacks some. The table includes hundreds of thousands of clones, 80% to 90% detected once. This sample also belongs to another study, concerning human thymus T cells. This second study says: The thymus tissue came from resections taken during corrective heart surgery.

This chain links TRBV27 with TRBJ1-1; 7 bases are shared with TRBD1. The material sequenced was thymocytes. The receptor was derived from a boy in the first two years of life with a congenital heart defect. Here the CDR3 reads CASSYRGLNTEAFF. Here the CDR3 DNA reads TGTGCCAGCAGTTACAGGGGCCTCAACACTGAAGCTTTCTTT.